Sequencing of this T cell receptor (beta chain) was carried out in a study of T cells after yellow fever vaccination (dated by TCRdb to between 2018 and 2021). About the investigation overall: The SMART-Seq v4 Ultra Low Input RNA kit was used to prepare libraries from fractions with low cell numbers. Bulk TCR alpha and beta repertoires were sequenced longitudinally to track T-cell clones before and after primary and booster YFV17D yellow fever vaccination. Two healthy male donors, one aged 18 to 29 and one aged 30 to 40 years, made up the cohort. Blood was collected at multiple timepoints before and after primary and secondary immunization, and bulk PBMC replicates and cell subsets were isolated. Results and caveats for the whole study, not just this receptor: Compared with the primary T-cell response, the secondary T-cell response was faster but weaker, reaching its peak on day 5 rather than on day 15. After the booster, most of the clones that had expanded following primary vaccination were detected again (around 97% of CD4 and roughly 90% of CD8), which suggests that memory was broadly maintained. Because only a couple of donors were included in the study, the extent to which the findings can be generalized is limited. Because abundant contaminating clonotypes from the bulk population could be contained in FACS-sorted repertoires, computational filtering was required. A small share of clonotypes was detected in both CD4 and CD8 compartments, with the overlap likely arising from convergent recombination.

This clonotype was seen only once. Its cognate antigen has yet to be identified. No qualities accompany the bases; no much larger clone lies one base away. One read alone makes for weak evidence. The sequencing machine was an Illumina NovaSeq 6000. Synthesis of TCR cDNA relied on 5'RACE template switching, a step that introduced a universal primer site along with unique molecular identifiers. Priming of cDNA synthesis was performed from both the TCR alpha and TCR beta constant segments. Two PCR steps were used to amplify libraries, with sample barcodes and sequencing adapters being added in the second step. Sequencing of the libraries was done on either Illumina HiSeq 2500 (2x100 bp) or NovaSeq (2x150 bp). In the authors' own workflow: Demultiplexing of reads and collapsing into UMI consensus sequences were performed with MIGEC, and V(D)J alignment was carried out with MiXCR. Clonotypes responding to the vaccine were identified with edgeR on replicate PBMC samples, with the criteria of FDR below 0.01 and a log2 fold change above 5 up to day 15. Each bulk clonotype received a CD4 or CD8 identity based on whether the sequenced CD4 or CD8 repertoire contained that clonotype at higher abundance. The public sequencing data were trimmed at Q25 with fastp and processed into clonotypes with MiXCR by TCRdb, which kept only in-frame beta chains. Under each unique CDR3 protein, matching rows form one entry showing the most common genes and DNA. It is TCRdb's table, rather than the study itself, that gives the V and J calls and clone size. For this sample there are 300,000 to 400,000 distinct CDR3 sequences; under 15% appear just once. The top ten clonotypes cover 2.5% to 4% of the sample.

The trim is 2 bases for V and 5 bases for J, with a gap of 4 bases between the germline ends. The germline V gene sets CDR1 to SGDLS and CDR2 to YYNGEE. The cysteine opens and the phenylalanine closes a CDR3 of 12 amino acids. Only CDR3 DNA remains: 36 bases, in frame from the first base. The treatment or condition label for this specimen denotes: live attenuated yellow fever vaccine strain. A standard Ficoll-Paque protocol was used to isolate PBMCs from peripheral blood. Dynabeads CD4 and CD8 positive selection kits were used to isolate the CD4 and CD8 T-cell fractions. TriZol was used to extract RNA from bulk PBMCs, CD4 and CD8 fractions, and dextramer-positive and dextramer-negative fractions.

The source is a man between 18 and 35 years old who received the YFV17D yellow fever vaccine. The specimen comprised CD4+ T cells sorted from PBMCs, sampled 15 days after the yellow fever booster vaccination. The sequence joins TRBV9 to TRBJ2-2, with no reliable assignment of the D segment. This receptor carries the CDR3 CASSVGTGELFF. Here is the DNA: TGTGCCAGCAGCGTCGGTACCGGGGAGCTGTTTTTT.